This T cell receptor beta chain was found in a study of T cells in Graves' hyperthyroidism and ophthalmopathy. General study findings and limits: Blood also showed most of the thyroid clonotypes that were expanded above 0.001. The authors' 13 V-J model separated ophthalmopathy from stable hyperthyroidism.

This clonotype occurred a few times. Antigen unknown. A NOSPECS grade of at least 4, a Clinical Activity Score of at least 3 and duration under 3 months were recorded in ophthalmopathy patients. The diagnoses drew upon clinical symptoms, serum thyroxine and TRAb, thyroid ultrasound and orbital computed tomography. TCR beta CDR3 region amplification was performed from RNA transcripts. Primed by the HTBI set, a first-round RT-PCR was run on the TCR CDR3. TCRdb processed the multiplex PCR reads anew with MiXCR; each CDR3 protein has one entry. The data show about 270,000 distinct CDR3 sequences, roughly 22% seen once. Germline assignment: CDR1 LNHDA and CDR2 SQIVND (reference sequence). V lost 7 bases to trimming and J lost 0 bases, with 16 bases between them. The CDR3 length is 16 residues.

Sequencing was done on a sample of blood. The sequence came from a man aged 25-45 years with Graves' ophthalmopathy. The chain uses TRBV19 and TRBJ1-3; no clear D. CDR3 bases: TGTGCCAGTACCCAAATGGCAGCGAGCTCTGGAAACACCATATATTTT. Its translation is CASTQMAASSGNTIYF.